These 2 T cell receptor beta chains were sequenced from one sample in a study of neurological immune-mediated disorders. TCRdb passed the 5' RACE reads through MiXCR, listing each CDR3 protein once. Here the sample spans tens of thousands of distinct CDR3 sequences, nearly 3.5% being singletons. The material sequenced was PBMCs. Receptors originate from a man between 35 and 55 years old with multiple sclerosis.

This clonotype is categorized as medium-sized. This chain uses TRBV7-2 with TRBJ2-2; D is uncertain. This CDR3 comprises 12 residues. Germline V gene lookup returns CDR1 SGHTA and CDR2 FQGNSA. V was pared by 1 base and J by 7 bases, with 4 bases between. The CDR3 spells CASSLDYGELFF. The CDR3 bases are TGTGCCAGCAGCTTAGATTACGGGGAGCTGTTTTTT.

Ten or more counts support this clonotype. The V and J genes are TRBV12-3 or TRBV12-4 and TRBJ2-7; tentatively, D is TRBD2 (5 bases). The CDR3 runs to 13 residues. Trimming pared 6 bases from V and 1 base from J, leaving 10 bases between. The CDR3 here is CASRQTGSYEQYF. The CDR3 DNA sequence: TGTGCCAGCAGACAAACGGGGTCCTACGAGCAGTACTTC.